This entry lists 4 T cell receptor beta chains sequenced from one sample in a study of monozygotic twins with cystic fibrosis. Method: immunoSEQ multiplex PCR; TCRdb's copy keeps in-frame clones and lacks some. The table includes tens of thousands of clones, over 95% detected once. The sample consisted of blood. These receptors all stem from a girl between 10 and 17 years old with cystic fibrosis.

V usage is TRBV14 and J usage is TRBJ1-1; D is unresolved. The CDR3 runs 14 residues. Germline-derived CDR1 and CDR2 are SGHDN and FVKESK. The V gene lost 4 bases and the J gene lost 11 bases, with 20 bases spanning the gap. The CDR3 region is CASSPMGKPLSAFF. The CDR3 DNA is TGTGCCAGCAGCCCAATGGGAAAACCACTCTCCGCTTTCTTT.

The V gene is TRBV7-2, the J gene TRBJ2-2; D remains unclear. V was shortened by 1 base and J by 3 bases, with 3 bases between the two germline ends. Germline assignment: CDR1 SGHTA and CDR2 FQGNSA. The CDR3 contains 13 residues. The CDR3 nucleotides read TGTGCCAGCAGCTTAGGCCACACCGGGGAGCTGTTTTTT. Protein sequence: CASSLGHTGELFF.

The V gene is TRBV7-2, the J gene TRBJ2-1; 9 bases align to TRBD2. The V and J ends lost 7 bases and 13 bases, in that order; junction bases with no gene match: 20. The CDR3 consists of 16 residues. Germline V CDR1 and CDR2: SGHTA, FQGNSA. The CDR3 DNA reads TGTGCCAGCACCACCCGAAGCGGGGGGCGCCGTTCAATACAGTTCTTC. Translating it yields CASTTRSGGRRSIQFF.

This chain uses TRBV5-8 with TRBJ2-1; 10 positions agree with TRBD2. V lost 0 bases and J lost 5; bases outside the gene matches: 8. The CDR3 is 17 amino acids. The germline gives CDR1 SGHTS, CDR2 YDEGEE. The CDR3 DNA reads TGTGCCAGCAGCTTGGCCAGAGGTGGGACTAGCGACAATGAGCAGTTCTTC. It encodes CASSLARGGTSDNEQFF.